One sample yielded the 29 T cell receptor beta chains listed below, sequenced in a study of tumor and adjacent non-tumor tissue in lung cancer. TCRbeta libraries were built with three rounds of nested PCR, modified from ARM-PCR. MiXCR, run by TCRdb on the multiplex PCR reads, gives a single entry per CDR3 protein. The repertoire includes some 120,000 distinct CDR3 sequences, around three fifths of them detected once, and 9.5% to 15% sits in the top ten. The template was RNA from unsorted bulk tissue. Sequencing was performed on lung tumor tissue. These receptors originate from a man aged 30 to 39 with non-small cell lung cancer.

As for this clonotype: The germline gene is not matched at one end of the junction; a read error may be the cause. The gene calls are TRBV20-1 and TRBJ2-7; tentative D call: TRBD2 (5 bases). There are 13 residues in the CDR3. Germline V gene lookup returns CDR1 DFQATT and CDR2 SNEGSKA (reference sequence). CDR3 nucleotide sequence: TGCACTGCTAGTTTAGTGGGAGTCTACGAGCAGTACTTC. Translation: CTASLVGVYEQYF.

This clonotype has a count of ten or more. The chain recombines TRBV6-6 with TRBJ2-3; 8 nucleotides agree with TRBD1. CDR3 size: 12 residues. J gave up 9 bases and V 5 bases, and 4 bases lay outside the gene matches. In germline, CDR1 is MNHNY, CDR2 SVGAGI (reference sequence). The CDR3 is CASSPTGGTQYF. The CDR3 nucleotides are TGTGCCAGCAGTCCAACAGGGGGGACGCAGTATTTT.

J is TRBJ2-7 and V is TRBV12-3 or TRBV12-4, with 7 bases aligning to TRBD1. The CDR3 sequence is 14 residues long. V lost 5 bases and J lost 1; bases outside the gene matches: 5. The CDR3: CASSGGQCSYEQYF. The CDR3 DNA follows: TGTGCCAGCAGTGGGGGACAGTGTTCCTACGAGCAGTACTTC.

Comments on this clonotype: At one end, the junction sequence differs from germline, possibly due to a read error. V is TRBV11-2 and J is TRBJ2-2; 7 bases agree with TRBD2. This CDR3 is built from 16 residues. From germline, CDR1 is SGHAT and CDR2 FQNNGV. CDR3 in DNA: TGTGCCAGCAGCTTCCCCCTGCCGGGAGGCACCGGGAAGCTGTTTTTT. Amino acid sequence: CASSFPLPGGTGKLFF.

This clonotype was picked up a small number of times. The junction shows a germline mismatch at one end, possibly a read error. The V gene is TRBV20-1, the J gene TRBJ2-7; 11 nucleotides match TRBD1. CDR3 length equals 15 residues. CDR1 is DFQATT, CDR2 SNEGSKA, per germline (reference sequence). CDR3 in amino acids: CSARGTGGFSYEQCF. CDR3 nucleotide sequence: TGCAGTGCTCGCGGGACAGGGGGTTTTAGCTACGAGCAGTGCTTC.

A word on this clonotype: The junction does not match germline at one end; this may be a read error. J is TRBJ2-3 and V is TRBV12-3 or TRBV12-4; TRBD1 might be the D (6 bases). The CDR3 loop spans 14 amino acids. The DNA for the CDR3 is TGTGCTAGCAGGGGCGACAGGAACACAGTTACGCAGTATTTT. The encoded protein is CASRGDRNTVTQYF.

The chain employs TRBV11-2 and TRBJ1-3; the D is unclear. The CDR3 is 15 amino acids. CDR1 and CDR2 from the germline V gene are SGHAT and FQNNGV. CDR3: CDSSPYGLPGNTIYF. Here the CDR3 DNA reads TGTGACAGTAGCCCCTATGGTCTCCCTGGAAACACCATATATTTT.

The table lists this clonotype with many counts. This chain links TRBV20-1 with TRBJ2-2; D is perhaps TRBD1 (6 bases). The V end lost 5 bases, the J end lost 4 bases, and 14 bases lay between the germline ends. The CDR3 sequence is 14 residues long. Germline CDR1 and CDR2: DFQATT and SNEGSKA (reference sequence). Written as DNA, the CDR3 is TGCAGTGCTCAACCTACCAGGGGCACCGGGGAGCTGTTTTTT. It encodes CSAQPTRGTGELFF.

The chain is built from TRBV10-3 and TRBJ1-3; maybe TRBD1 (5 bases). This CDR3 spans 17 amino acids. The germline gives CDR1 ENHRY, CDR2 SYGVKD. The V end lost 9 bases, the J end lost 1 base, and 22 bases lay between the germline ends. The CDR3 region is CAMGGRGGYESGNTIYF. In nucleotides, the CDR3 is TGTGCCATGGGAGGACGCGGGGGTTATGAGTCTGGAAACACCATATATTTT.

The chain combines TRBV7-3 with TRBJ2-7, with 10 bases fitting TRBD2. Germline CDR1 is SGHTA and CDR2 is FQGTGA. The CDR3 totals 14 residues. As DNA, the CDR3 is TGTGTCAGTAGCTTAACTAGCGGGGCCTACGAGCAGTACTTC. Encoded protein: CVSSLTSGAYEQYF. The full variable domain, its missing parts supplied by reference TRBV7-3 and TRBJ2-7, is GAGVSQTPSNKVTEKGKYVELRCDPISGHTALYWYRQSLGQGPEFLIYFQGTGAADDSGLPNDRFFAVRPEGSVSTLKIQRTERGDSAVYLCVSSLTSGAYEQYFGPGTRLTVT.

Regarding this clonotype: A much larger clone sits a single nucleotide away, making a read error possible. The chain employs TRBV6-5 and TRBJ1-5; TRBD1 aligns across 8 bases. This CDR3 spans 15 amino acids. The V gene's germline CDR1 is MNHEY and CDR2 SVGAGI. The CDR3 is CASCYSMTGVQPQHF. Here the CDR3 DNA reads TGTGCCAGCTGTTACTCGATGACAGGGGTTCAGCCCCAGCATTTT.

V is TRBV20-1 and J is TRBJ2-5, with D maybe TRBD2 (5 bases). CDR1 and CDR2 from the germline V gene are DFQATT and SNEGSKA (reference sequence). CDR3 length: 16 residues. Between the trimmed V and J ends, which lost 2 bases and 5 bases, there was a span of 21 bases. The CDR3 loop reads CSARPSRGADAETQYF. CDR3 sequence (DNA): TGCAGTGCTAGACCATCCCGGGGAGCAGATGCGGAGACCCAGTACTTC.

This clonotype rates as medium-sized. The chain joins TRBV4-1 to TRBJ1-1; D call uncertain. The germline V gene has CDR1 MGHRA and CDR2 YSYEKL. V lost 1 base and J lost 3, with 9 bases in between. The CDR3 sequence is 14 residues long. The CDR3 DNA follows: TGCGCCAGCAGCCAAGCCGGTCTGGACACTGAAGCTTTCTTT. Translated: CASSQAGLDTEAFF.

This clonotype showed up just once. The rearrangement joins TRBV29-1 to TRBJ2-7; D gene uncertain. The V end lost 5 bases, the J end lost 8 bases, and 25 bases lay between the germline ends. The CDR3 totals 15 residues. Germline V gene data show CDR1 as SQVTM and CDR2 as ANQGSEA. In DNA form, the CDR3 reads TGCAGCGTTAAAGCGCCCCGGGCCGGATTACGCAAGCAGTACTTC. The encoded protein is CSVKAPRAGLRKQYF.

About this clonotype itself: Since a much larger clone is just one base distant, this may be a read error. This chain links TRBV6-2 or TRBV6-3 with TRBJ2-2; a possible D gene is TRBD2 (5 bases). Trimming removed 7 bases at V and 6 bases at J, with 15 bases between. The CDR3 is 14 residues long. CDR1 is MNHEY and CDR2 is SVGEGT in the germline V gene. CDR3 residues: CASKGGGFAGELFF. The CDR3 nucleotides are TGTGCCAGCAAGGGTGGAGGATTCGCCGGGGAGCTGTTTTTT.

The chain combines TRBV20-1 with TRBJ1-2, with TRBD1 matching 7 bases. V lost 4 bases, J lost 0 bases, and 5 bases stayed unmatched. CDR3 length: 14 amino acids. CDR1 DFQATT and CDR2 SNEGSKA come from the germline V gene (reference sequence). The CDR3 region is CSAKGTAANYGYTF. CDR3 sequence (DNA): TGCAGTGCTAAAGGGACAGCAGCTAACTATGGCTACACCTTC.

This clonotype was seen many times. The chain couples TRBV11-3 to TRBJ1-1, with TRBD1 matching 10 bases. V shed 2 bases and J 5 bases; nucleotides not matched to a gene: 5. CDR1 is SGHNT, CDR2 YENEEA, per germline. The CDR3 has 15 residues. CDR3 in amino acids: CASSLNDRGPTEAFF. CDR3 bases: TGTGCCAGCAGCTTAAATGACAGGGGGCCTACTGAAGCTTTCTTT.

The sample holds a few counts of this clonotype. This sequence may be a read error, since a much larger clone differs from it by one base. The genes are TRBV12-3 or TRBV12-4 and TRBJ1-1, with unresolved D. Trimming pared 11 bases from V and 4 bases from J, leaving 20 bases between. The length of the CDR3 is 14 residues. The CDR3: CAGMRGGRLTEAFF. The CDR3 DNA sequence: TGTGCCGGCATGCGGGGAGGTAGACTCACTGAAGCTTTCTTT.

In this sample, this clonotype turned up a few times. A much larger clone sits a single nucleotide away, making a read error possible. The chain uses TRBV29-1 and TRBJ1-4; D call uncertain. CDR3 size: 14 residues. Trimming took off 6 bases at V and 6 bases at J, with 17 bases between the two ends. The V gene's germline CDR1 is SQVTM and CDR2 ANQGSEA. The CDR3 DNA reads as TGCAGCGTCGTAGAGGGCTGGGGTGATGAAAAACTGTTTTTT. This encodes CSVVEGWGDEKLFF.

On this clonotype itself: An end of the junction does not agree with germline; a read error may underlie this. This chain joins TRBV29-1 and TRBJ2-7; a weak D match, TRBD1 (6 bases). From germline, CDR1 is SQVTM and CDR2 ANQGSEA. CDR3 length equals 15 residues. CDR3 coding DNA: TGCGGCGTTGAAGAGTGGGGGCCGAGCTCCTTCGAGCAGTACTTC. Protein: CGVEEWGPSSFEQYF.

As concerns this clonotype: One end of the junction fails to match germline, which may point to a read error. CDR3 protein: CNVEGTIYNGQFF. The CDR3 region has the DNA TGCAACGTTGAAGGGACTATTTACAATGGGCAGTTCTTC. The chain uses TRBV29-1 and TRBJ2-1, with 7 bases identical to TRBD2. Germline assignment: CDR1 SQVTM and CDR2 ANQGSEA. The CDR3 consists of 13 residues.

On this clonotype: One end of the junction fails to match germline, which may point to a read error. The chain is built from TRBV20-1 and TRBJ1-6, with 8 bases identical to TRBD1. This CDR3 spans 14 amino acids. Germline-derived CDR1 and CDR2 are DFQATT and SNEGSKA (reference sequence). As DNA, the CDR3 is TGCAGTGTTACTGTGGCAGGGGGCCGTTCACCCCTCTACTTT. Translating gives CSVTVAGGRSPLYF.

This clonotype was seen a few times. The chain recombines TRBV6-1 with TRBJ2-3; no clear D gene. V dropped 8 bases and J dropped 1 base, with 16 bases sitting between them. CDR1 MNHNS and CDR2 SASEGT come from the germline V gene. The length of the CDR3 is 15 residues. CDR3 DNA sequence: TGTGCCAGCGCCGACACCTCCTTGGGCACAGATACGCAGTATTTT. Protein product: CASADTSLGTDTQYF.

This clonotype was found once. A junction boundary mismatches the germline segment, possibly from a read error. This chain connects TRBV20-1 to TRBJ2-3; 9 bases align to TRBD2. The germline gives CDR1 DFQATT, CDR2 SNEGSKA (reference sequence). This CDR3 region has 14 residues. The CDR3 loop reads CSATGGLALDMQYF. CDR3 bases: TGCAGTGCTACAGGTGGACTAGCGTTGGATATGCAGTATTTT.

The V and J genes are TRBV12-3 or TRBV12-4 and TRBJ2-7; no firm D call. The CDR3 has 14 residues. V lost 9 bases and J 3 bases, leaving 18 bases between the germline ends. The CDR3 is CASSVSPLDYEQYF. The CDR3 DNA reads TGTGCCAGTAGTGTCAGCCCGTTGGACTACGAGCAGTACTTC.

This clonotype was seen a single time. The chain couples TRBV20-1 to TRBJ1-4, with a weak D call TRBD1 (6 bases). The CDR3 runs to 13 residues. Per germline, CDR1 DFQATT and CDR2 SNEGSKA (reference sequence). V lost 6 bases and J 3 bases, leaving 11 bases between the germline ends. The DNA for the CDR3 is TGCAGTGCAGGGGGTAGCCCTAATGAAAAACTGTTTTTT. Translated, it gives CSAGGSPNEKLFF.

Notes on this clonotype: Since a much larger clone is just one base distant, this may be a read error. V gene TRBV20-1 combines with J gene TRBJ2-1; D is undetermined. The CDR3 consists of 11 residues. CDR1 and CDR2 from the germline V gene are DFQATT and SNEGSKA (reference sequence). The CDR3 is CSVWSYNEQSF. DNA of the CDR3: TGCAGTGTTTGGTCCTACAATGAGCAGTCCTTC.

Note on this clonotype: The germline gene is not matched at one end of the junction; a read error may be the cause. The CDR3 region is CASITRLAGVGELFF. The CDR3 DNA is TGTGCCAGCATCACCAGACTAGCGGGAGTAGGTGAGCTGTTCTTC. The chain recombines TRBV11-3 with TRBJ2-1, with 12 nucleotides matching TRBD2. The CDR3 sequence is 15 residues long. Germline V CDR1 and CDR2: SGHNT, YENEEA.

As for this clonotype: The junction and the germline gene differ at one end; a read error may be behind it. The gene calls are TRBV4-1 and TRBJ2-3; D is unclear. The CDR3 has 15 amino acids. Per germline, CDR1 MGHRA and CDR2 YSYEKL. The CDR3 here is CTSSPMTGRADTQYF. The CDR3 DNA sequence: TGCACCAGCAGCCCTATGACTGGTCGGGCAGATACGCAGTATTTT.